The 32 T cell receptor beta chains presented below share a single source sample, sequenced in a study of T cell clonality in common variable immunodeficiency. The study, taken as a whole, reports: Common variable immunodeficiency TCR beta sequences reportedly had fewer deletions and N-nucleotide insertions.

What these receptors recognize is not known. The table came from immunoSEQ multiplex PCR; TCRdb's copy has only in-frame clones and leaves some out. The sample shows tens of thousands of clones, no singletons; the ten largest hold 25% to 30%. The sample comprised peripheral blood mononuclear cells. The receptors originated from a human donor with common variable immunodeficiency.

This clone came up many times. The read gets to within 3 residues of the CDR3 end, and the germline J gene fills in the rest. The chain carries TRBV7-9 and TRBJ1-6; perhaps TRBD1 as D (6 bases). The CDR3 loop spans 15 amino acids. CDR1 SEHNR and CDR2 FQNEAQ come from the germline V gene (reference sequence). Trimming shortened V by 1 base and J by 10 bases, and 14 bases separated the two germline ends. The CDR3 here is CASSLDQGSGSPLHF. The sequenced CDR3 bases are TGTGCCAGCAGCTTAGACCAGGGGTCCGGATCACCC.

With respect to this clone: The DNA ends 3 residues before the CDR3 does, and the rest of the CDR3 is filled in from the germline J gene. The chain recombines TRBV2 with TRBJ2-2; D is unresolved. Germline values: CDR1 SNHLY, CDR2 FYNNEI. V shed 5 bases and J shed 2 bases, with 12 bases lying between them. The CDR3 spans 15 residues. This CDR3 is CASSTQESNTGELFF. Partial CDR3 DNA: TGTGCCAGCAGTACGCAGGAATCTAACACCGGGGAG.

This clone turned up a few times. One junction end does not reproduce the germline sequence, and a read error may be involved. The DNA ends 3 residues before the CDR3 does, and the rest of the CDR3 is filled in from the germline J gene. The chain carries TRBV7-9 and TRBJ1-6; no clear D. The CDR3 covers 13 residues. Germline V gene lookup returns CDR1 SEHNR and CDR2 FQNEAQ (reference sequence). The DNA read from the CDR3 is TGTTCCAGCAGCTTAGATGCGGGTAACCCC. Its protein product is CSSSLDAGNP. The full CDR3 is CSSSLDAGNPLHF. Looking up the rest from reference TRBV7-9 and TRBJ1-6 gives the full variable domain: DTGVSQNPRHKITKRGQNVTFRCDPISEHNRLYWYRQTLGQGPEFLTYFQNEAQLEKSRLLSDRFSAERPKGSFSTLEIQRTEQGDSAMYLCSSSLDAGNPLHFGNGTRLTVT.

This clone was recorded at least ten times. The read stops 3 residues short of the end of the CDR3; the missing end is completed from the germline J gene. The chain combines TRBV7-2 with TRBJ1-2; perhaps TRBD1 as D (5 bases). V gave up 5 bases and J gave up 0 bases, with 7 bases separating them. Germline V gene sequence: CDR1 SGHTA, CDR2 FQGNSA. The CDR3 has 13 amino acids. This CDR3 is CASSTTANYGYTF. The CDR3 bases that were read are TGTGCCAGCAGCACGACAGCTAACTATGGC. Complete variable domain (other parts from reference TRBV7-2 and TRBJ1-2): GAGVSQSPSNKVTEKGKDVELRCDPISGHTALYWYRQSLGQGLEFLIYFQGNSAPDKSGLPSDRFSAERTGGSVSTLTIQRTQQEDSAVYLCASSTTANYGYTFGSGTRLTVV.

This clone was counted between two and nine times. The CDR3 extends 3 residues past the end of the read, so its final part is completed from the germline J gene. V and J are TRBV7-9 and TRBJ1-5; a possible D gene is TRBD1 (6 bases). Per the germline V gene, CDR1 is SEHNR and CDR2 is FQNEAQ (reference sequence). This CDR3 spans 13 amino acids. V lost 5 bases and J 5 bases, leaving 10 bases between the germline ends. CDR3 DNA (partial): TGTGCCAGCAGCGCGACAGGTGATCAGCCC. Protein sequence: CASSATGDQP. The CDR3 in full is CASSATGDQPQHF.

This clone came up a few times. CDR3 residues: CASSEQGDTEAFF. Partial CDR3 DNA: TGTGCCAGCAGCGAACAGGGTGACACTGAA. The rearrangement joins TRBV7-9 to TRBJ1-1, with D possibly matching TRBD1 (6 bases). From the germline J gene comes the end of the CDR3, since the read stops 3 residues before it. Germline V gene sequence: CDR1 SEHNR, CDR2 FQNEAQ (reference sequence). The CDR3 is 13 residues long. V lost 5 bases and J 3 bases, leaving 10 bases between the germline ends. Using reference TRBV7-9 and TRBJ1-1 for the parts outside the CDR3, the full variable domain is DTGVSQNPRHKITKRGQNVTFRCDPISEHNRLYWYRQTLGQGPEFLTYFQNEAQLEKSRLLSDRFSAERPKGSFSTLEIQRTEQGDSAMYLCASSEQGDTEAFFGQGTRLTVV.

In this sample, this clone turned up a few times. The DNA ends 3 residues before the CDR3 does, and the rest of the CDR3 is filled in from the germline J gene. V usage is TRBV19 and J usage is TRBJ1-3; D unresolved. The V end lost 4 bases, the J end lost 5 bases, and 9 bases lay between the germline ends. Germline V gives CDR1 LNHDA, CDR2 SQIVND (reference sequence). The CDR3 spans 13 residues. CDR3 in amino acids: CASSTQERNTIYF. Partial CDR3 DNA: TGTGCCAGTAGTACTCAGGAGCGAAACACC.

In its sample, this clone was seen many times. The sequence runs out 3 residues before the end of the CDR3; the remainder is reconstructed from the germline J gene. This chain connects TRBV6-2 or TRBV6-3 to TRBJ2-3; D is unresolved. The germline V and J ends were trimmed by 0 bases and 1 base, with 8 bases remaining between them. Germline lookup yields CDR1 MNHEY and CDR2 SVGEGT. CDR3 length equals 15 residues. CDR3 sequence: CASSYSSYGTDTQYF. The CDR3 DNA, read in part, is TGTGCCAGCAGTTACTCGTCCTATGGCACAGATACG.

Remarks on this clone: The read ends 3 residues before the CDR3 terminus; that terminus is restored from the germline J gene. The genes are TRBV7-2 and TRBJ2-7; D remains ambiguous. In germline, CDR1 is SGHTA, CDR2 FQGNSA. Between the trimmed V and J ends, which lost 5 bases and 4 bases, there was a span of 12 bases. The CDR3 length is 13 residues. The covered CDR3 bases are TGTGCCAGCAGCCCTCAGGTTGTTTACGAG. This codes for CASSPQVVYE. The whole CDR3 protein is CASSPQVVYEQYF.

This clone was seen ten or more times. CDR3 DNA (partial): TGTGCCAGCAGCTTCGGGGAAGGACAGCCC. Residues: CASSFGEGQP. In full, the CDR3 reads CASSFGEGQPQHF. The genes are TRBV7-2 and TRBJ1-5; D remains ambiguous. The read ends 3 residues shy of where the CDR3 ends; the end is completed using the germline J gene. CDR1 and CDR2 (germline): SGHTA, FQGNSA. V was pared by 3 bases and J by 7 bases, with 10 bases between. The CDR3 spans 13 residues.

Concerning this clone itself: The read stops 3 residues short of the end of the CDR3; the missing end is completed from the germline J gene. The J gene is TRBJ1-5, the V gene TRBV19, with 8 positions matching TRBD1. CDR3 size: 15 residues. CDR1 is LNHDA, CDR2 SQIVND, per germline (reference sequence). Germline trimming cut 6 bases from V and 2 bases from J; bases unmatched to any gene: 6. The CDR3 here is CASSPDRAGNQPQHF. The CDR3 DNA, read in part, is TGTGCCAGTAGCCCGGACAGGGCGGGCAATCAGCCC.

This clone has more than one count but fewer than ten. The read comes to an end 3 residues before the CDR3 does, leaving the germline J gene to fill in the end. The V gene is TRBV19, the J gene TRBJ2-4, with TRBD1 matching over 10 bases. V shed 4 bases, J shed 2 bases, and the junction held 8 bases outside the gene matches. The CDR3 sequence is 17 residues long. Germline V gene sequence: CDR1 LNHDA, CDR2 SQIVND (reference sequence). CDR3 DNA (partial): TGTGCCAGTAGTACGACCGGACAGGGGGGGACCAAAAACATT. It specifies CASSTTGQGGTKNI. The CDR3 in full is CASSTTGQGGTKNIQYF.

This clone appeared many times. With the read ending 3 residues before the CDR3 end, the germline J gene is used to fill in that end. V gene TRBV2 combines with J gene TRBJ1-2, with 7 bases matching TRBD1. The CDR3 consists of 12 residues. V was pared by 8 bases and J by 5 bases, with 5 bases of the junction left unmatched. The V gene's germline CDR1 is SNHLY and CDR2 FYNNEI. The CDR3 protein is CASGGTEYGYTF. The part of the CDR3 DNA that was read is TGTGCCAGCGGCGGGACAGAGTATGGC.

This clone turned up a few times. Sequencing ends 3 residues short of the CDR3 end; the germline J gene provides the rest. The V call is TRBV6-2 or TRBV6-3, the J call TRBJ1-5; 9 bases are shared with TRBD1. The V gene end was trimmed by 0 bases and the J gene end by 2 bases; junction bases not matched to a gene: 5. The CDR3 extends over 17 amino acids. Looked up from germline, CDR1 is MNHEY and CDR2 is SVGEGT. Partial CDR3 DNA: TGTGCCAGCAGTTACTCGACAGGGGGAATGGGCAATCAGCCC. Its translation: CASSYSTGGMGNQP. The CDR3 in its entirety is CASSYSTGGMGNQPQHF.

This clone was detected ten times or more. The read comes to an end 3 residues before the CDR3 does, leaving the germline J gene to fill in the end. The chain couples TRBV7-2 to TRBJ1-2; TRBD1 matches 8 bases. The CDR3 has 14 residues. Losses at the gene ends were 7 bases for V and 5 bases for J; bases not matched to a gene: 9. Germline V gene lookup returns CDR1 SGHTA and CDR2 FQGNSA. CDR3 DNA, as far as it was read: TGTGCCAGCACCCGTCAGGGGGCTGGATATGGC. It translates to CASTRQGAGYG. The CDR3 in its entirety is CASTRQGAGYGYTF.

This clone was observed a few times. The CDR3 extends 3 residues past the end of the read, so its final part is completed from the germline J gene. The gene calls are TRBV7-2 and TRBJ2-1, with unresolved D. V gave up 5 bases and J gave up 8 bases, with 10 bases separating them. The CDR3 is 12 residues long. Per the germline V gene, CDR1 is SGHTA and CDR2 is FQGNSA. This CDR3 reads CASSLTFDEQFF. CDR3 DNA, as far as it was read: TGTGCCAGCAGCCTGACTTTCGATGAG. Based on the CDR3 plus reference TRBV7-2 and TRBJ2-1, the full variable domain is GAGVSQSPSNKVTEKGKDVELRCDPISGHTALYWYRQSLGQGLEFLIYFQGNSAPDKSGLPSDRFSAERTGGSVSTLTIQRTQQEDSAVYLCASSLTFDEQFFGPGTRLTVL.

This clone was detected a few times. Sequencing ends 3 residues short of the CDR3 end; the germline J gene provides the rest. This chain joins TRBV5-1 and TRBJ2-5, with a weak D call TRBD1 (6 bases). The germline gives CDR1 SGHRS, CDR2 YFSETQ. CDR3 length: 14 residues. Trimming cost V 4 bases and J 7 bases, with 17 bases left between them. Partial CDR3 DNA: TGCGCCAGCAGCCAGGGACAAGAGGGGTGGACC. Protein sequence: CASSQGQEGWT. The full-length CDR3 reads as CASSQGQEGWTQYF. Supplemented by reference TRBV5-1 and TRBJ2-5, the full variable domain reads KAGVTQTPRYLIKTRGQQVTLSCSPISGHRSVSWYQQTPGQGLQFLFEYFSETQRNKGNFPGRFSGRQFSNSRSEMNVSTLELGDSALYLCASSQGQEGWTQYFGPGTRLLVL.

This clone was observed a few times. The read ends 3 residues shy of where the CDR3 ends; the end is completed using the germline J gene. The rearrangement uses TRBV19 and TRBJ1-1; weak D call: TRBD1 (6 bases). Germline V gene sequence: CDR1 LNHDA, CDR2 SQIVND (reference sequence). This CDR3 has 18 residues. The germline V and J ends were trimmed by 6 bases and 0 bases, with 23 bases remaining between them. CDR3 region: CASSHTRTAEEMNTEAFF. The DNA read from the CDR3 is TGTGCCAGTAGCCATACCCGGACAGCGGAGGAAATGAACACTGAA.

This clone was recorded a few times. The CDR3 is cut off 3 residues early in the read; its end comes from the germline J gene. J is TRBJ2-7 and V is TRBV5-1; 8 bases match TRBD1. This CDR3 is 15 amino acids long. Germline V CDR1 and CDR2: SGHRS, YFSETQ. J was trimmed by 0 bases and V by 0 bases; bases with no gene match: 2. The CDR3 here is CASSLGTGSSYEQYF. The CDR3 bases that were read are TGCGCCAGCAGCTTGGGGACAGGGAGCTCCTACGAG.

This clone was seen ten or more times. With the read ending 3 residues before the CDR3 end, the germline J gene is used to fill in that end. This chain connects TRBV7-3 to TRBJ1-1; the match to TRBD1 covers 8 bases. Germline trimming cut 5 bases from V and 4 bases from J; bases unmatched to any gene: 6. This CDR3 contains 14 residues. Germline V lookup: CDR1 SGHTA, CDR2 FQGTGA. This CDR3 reads CASSTGQGGTEAFF. The part of the CDR3 DNA that was read is TGTGCCAGCAGCACTGGACAGGGCGGCACTGAA.

This clone was picked up many times. The CDR3 end lies 3 residues beyond the end of the read and is filled in from the germline J gene. The V and J genes are TRBV6-2 or TRBV6-3 and TRBJ2-3, with 8 bases identical to TRBD1. V dropped 0 bases and J dropped 5; count of bases not matched to a gene: 7. Per the germline V gene, CDR1 is MNHEY and CDR2 is SVGEGT. The CDR3 runs to 16 residues. The CDR3 sequence: CASSYSGQGFEDTQYF. The part of the CDR3 DNA that was read is TGTGCCAGCAGTTACTCCGGACAGGGCTTCGAAGATACG.

This clone was observed a handful of times. The CDR3 end falls 3 residues outside the read, so it is completed with the germline J gene. The V gene is TRBV30, the J gene TRBJ2-7; possibly TRBD2 for D (7 bases). This CDR3 contains 14 residues. Germline loops: CDR1 GTSNPN, CDR2 SVGIG (reference sequence). Trimming removed 2 bases from V and 2 bases from J, with 13 bases in between. The DNA read from the CDR3 is TGTGCCTGGAGTTGGGAGGGGGTAACCTACGAG. Protein: CAWSWEGVTYE. The whole CDR3 region reads CAWSWEGVTYEQYF.

This clone appeared a few times. The read ends 3 residues early relative to the CDR3; the germline J gene fills the gap. The chain has TRBV7-2 and TRBJ2-5; D is possibly TRBD1 (5 bases). The germline CDR1 and CDR2 sequences are SGHTA and FQGNSA. The CDR3 contains 13 residues. The V end lost 4 bases, the J end lost 6 bases, and 12 bases lay between the germline ends. The part of the CDR3 DNA that was read is TGTGCCAGCAGCTCGGACAATCGGAAGACC. Its protein product is CASSSDNRKT. The entire CDR3 sequence reads CASSSDNRKTQYF.

A note on this clone: The read falls 3 residues short of the CDR3 end, and the missing part is taken from the germline J gene. The genes are TRBV23-1 and TRBJ2-1; 7 bases line up with TRBD1. TRBV23-1 is identified as an open reading frame with a role that is uncertain. V shed 10 bases and J 6 bases; nucleotides not matched to a gene: 18. This CDR3 has 16 residues. The CDR3 region is CATHTRLTGRGNEQFF. The DNA read from the CDR3 is TGCGCCACCCACACTAGATTGACAGGGCGAGGCAATGAG.

This clone was picked up many times. The read terminates 3 residues ahead of where the CDR3 ends, so the germline J gene completes it. V is TRBV20-1 and J is TRBJ2-7; the match to TRBD2 covers 10 bases. There are 14 residues in the CDR3. Germline V lookup: CDR1 DFQATT, CDR2 SNEGSKA (reference sequence). Trimming at V came to 4 bases and at J to 0 bases, leaving 3 bases not matched to a gene. CDR3 bases read: TGCAGTGCTAATGGACTAGCGGCCTCCTACGAG. Translated, it gives CSANGLAASYE. The whole CDR3 is CSANGLAASYEQYF.

This clone has a count of ten or more. Read coverage stops 3 residues before the CDR3 terminus; the germline J gene supplies the remainder. The J gene is TRBJ1-1, the V gene TRBV19; tentative D call: TRBD1 (6 bases). Germline loops: CDR1 LNHDA, CDR2 SQIVND (reference sequence). Trimming stripped 6 bases from V and 1 base from J, with 15 bases between. The CDR3 contains 15 residues. CDR3 amino acids: CASSPNQGRNTEAFF. CDR3 DNA (partial): TGTGCCAGTAGCCCGAACCAGGGGCGGAACACTGAA.

Worth noting for this clone: The read terminates 3 residues ahead of where the CDR3 ends, so the germline J gene completes it. This sequence joins TRBV19 and TRBJ2-2, with 7 bases that match TRBD2. This CDR3 has 14 residues. Germline CDR1 reads LNHDA; CDR2 reads SQIVND (reference sequence). Losses at the gene ends were 4 bases for V and 1 base for J; bases not matched to a gene: 0. CDR3 DNA, as far as it was read: TGTGCCAGTAGTACTAGCGGGAACACCGGGGAG. Amino acids: CASSTSGNTGE. The entire CDR3 is CASSTSGNTGELFF.

This clone has a count of ten or more. The CDR3 goes on 3 residues after the read ends, and that part is filled in from the germline J gene. V usage is TRBV5-1 and J usage is TRBJ2-3; 8 bases are a match to TRBD1. CDR3 size: 15 residues. Trimming at V came to 0 bases and at J to 6 bases, leaving 6 bases not matched to a gene. CDR1 and CDR2 (germline): SGHRS, YFSETQ. The sequenced CDR3 bases are TGCGCCAGCAGCTTGGGGCCAGGGGGCAGGGATACG. Amino acid sequence: CASSLGPGGRDT. Given in full, the CDR3 is CASSLGPGGRDTQYF.

This clone was observed a handful of times. The CDR3 end lies 3 residues beyond the end of the read and is filled in from the germline J gene. The chain recombines TRBV20-1 with TRBJ2-5, with TRBD2 matching over 13 bases. Losses at the gene ends were 4 bases for V and 5 bases for J; bases not matched to a gene: 4. Germline V gives CDR1 DFQATT, CDR2 SNEGSKA (reference sequence). The CDR3 runs 14 residues. This CDR3 is CSATLAGGTETQYF. The part of the CDR3 DNA that was read is TGCAGTGCTACACTAGCGGGGGGGACGGAGACC.

This clone was detected only a few times. The read ends 3 residues before the CDR3 terminus; that terminus is restored from the germline J gene. The V call is TRBV7-3, the J call TRBJ1-6; the match to TRBD1 covers 9 bases. Germline assignment: CDR1 SGHTA and CDR2 FQGTGA. J gave up 7 bases and V 4 bases, and 2 bases lay outside the gene matches. The CDR3 spans 14 residues. CDR3 sequence: CASSSGQGNSPLHF. CDR3 DNA, as far as it was read: TGTGCCAGCAGCTCGGGACAGGGAAATTCACCC.

This clone showed up just a few times. The read terminates 3 residues before the CDR3 end, so the remaining end is supplied by the germline J gene. This rearrangement joins TRBV7-9 to TRBJ1-4; 7 nucleotides align to TRBD1. The CDR3 sequence is 14 residues long. Germline V CDR1 and CDR2: SEHNR, FQNEAQ (reference sequence). V lost 4 bases and J lost 3; bases outside the gene matches: 2. CDR3 residues: CASSSGTANEKLFF. The DNA read from the CDR3 is TGTGCCAGCAGCTCCGGGACAGCTAATGAAAAA.

In the case of this clone: The read stops 3 residues short of the end of the CDR3; the missing end is completed from the germline J gene. V is TRBV10-2 and J is TRBJ2-3, with 7 positions matching TRBD2. CDR1 is WSHSY and CDR2 is SAAADI in the germline V gene. The CDR3 totals 15 residues. Trimming cost V 0 bases and J 3 bases; bases outside gene matches: 3. The CDR3 sequence: CASSESGLTTDTQYF. The DNA read from the CDR3 is TGCGCCAGCAGTGAGTCGGGACTAACTACAGATACG.